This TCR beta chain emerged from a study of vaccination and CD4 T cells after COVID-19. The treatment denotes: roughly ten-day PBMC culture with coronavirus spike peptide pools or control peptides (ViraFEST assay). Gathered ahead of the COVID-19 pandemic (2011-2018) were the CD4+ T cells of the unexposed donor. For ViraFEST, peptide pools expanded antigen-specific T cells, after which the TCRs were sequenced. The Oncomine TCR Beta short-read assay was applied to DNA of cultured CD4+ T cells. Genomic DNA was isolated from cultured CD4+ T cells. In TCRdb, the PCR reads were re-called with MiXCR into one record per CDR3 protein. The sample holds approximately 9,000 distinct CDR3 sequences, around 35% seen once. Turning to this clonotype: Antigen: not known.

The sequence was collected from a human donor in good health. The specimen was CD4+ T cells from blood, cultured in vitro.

The chain's CDR3 is CASSRTSGRAGYQETQYF. As DNA, the CDR3 is TGTGCCAGCAGCCGTACTAGCGGGAGGGCCGGGTACCAAGAGACCCAGTACTTC. The V call is TRBV6-1, the J call TRBJ2-5; 13 bases are shared with TRBD2. Unmatched junction bases numbered 10, after V lost 6 bases and J lost 0 bases. The CDR3 contains 18 residues. Germline lookup yields CDR1 MNHNS and CDR2 SASEGT.